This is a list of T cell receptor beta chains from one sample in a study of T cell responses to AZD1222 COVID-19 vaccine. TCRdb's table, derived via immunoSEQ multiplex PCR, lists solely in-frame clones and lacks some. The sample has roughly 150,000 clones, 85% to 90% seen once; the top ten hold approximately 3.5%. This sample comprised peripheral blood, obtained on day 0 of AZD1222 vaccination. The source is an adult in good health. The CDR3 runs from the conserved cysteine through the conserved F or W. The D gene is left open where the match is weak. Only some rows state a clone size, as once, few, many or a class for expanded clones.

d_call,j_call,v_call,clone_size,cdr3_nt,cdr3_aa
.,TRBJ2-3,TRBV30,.,TGTGCCTGGACGACCGTCGGGGGCACAGATACGCAGTATTTT,CAWTTVGGTDTQYF
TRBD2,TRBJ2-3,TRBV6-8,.,TGTGCCAGCAGTCAGGCGGCCGGGAGGGATACAGATACGCAGTATTTT,CASSQAAGRDTDTQYF
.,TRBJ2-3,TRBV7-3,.,TGTGCCAGCAGCCAAGGTGGGGGAGTGGGCACAGATACGCAGTATTTT,CASSQGGGVGTDTQYF
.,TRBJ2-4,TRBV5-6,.,TGTGCCAGCAGCGCCCAGGTACGGCGCGGCATTCAGTACTTC,CASSAQVRRGIQYF
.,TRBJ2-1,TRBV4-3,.,TGCGCCAGCAGCCACAGCGGGGACAAAAATGAGCAGTTCTTC,CASSHSGDKNEQFF
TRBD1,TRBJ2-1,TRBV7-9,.,TGTGCCAGCAGCTTAGGACAGGGCGTTATCGATGAGCAGTTCTTC,CASSLGQGVIDEQFF
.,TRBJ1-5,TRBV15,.,TGTGCCACCAGCAGAGACCCGACAGGTCAGCCCCAGCATTTT,CATSRDPTGQPQHF
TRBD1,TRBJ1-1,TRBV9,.,TGTGCCAGCAGCTCCTCCGGGACAGGGGGCTTCGGGAACACTGAAGCTTTCTTT,CASSSSGTGGFGNTEAFF
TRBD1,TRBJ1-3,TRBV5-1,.,TGCGCCAGCAGCGCCGGACAGGGGGGCAACACCATATATTTT,CASSAGQGGNTIYF
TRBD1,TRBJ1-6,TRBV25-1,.,TGTGCCAGCAGTGGTCAGGGGGCTAGTTCTAATTCACCCCTCCACTTT,CASSGQGASSNSPLHF
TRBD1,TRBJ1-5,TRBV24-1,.,TGTGCCACCAGTGATTCCGGGACAGGGAGTCATCAGCCCCAGCATTTT,CATSDSGTGSHQPQHF
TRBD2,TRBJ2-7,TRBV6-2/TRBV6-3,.,TGTGCCAGCAGTTCGCATACTAGCGGACACTACGAGCAGTACTTC,CASSSHTSGHYEQYF
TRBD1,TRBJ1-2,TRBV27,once,TGTGCCAGCGCACCGGGACAGGGCTTTCGGACCTTC,CASAPGQGFRTF
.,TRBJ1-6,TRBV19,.,TGTGCCAGCCACCGGACGGGTCAGGGGACGGGTAATTCACCCCTCCACTTT,CASHRTGQGTGNSPLHF
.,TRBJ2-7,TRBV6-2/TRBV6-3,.,TGTGCCAGCAGCCACGTAGATATCGGGCAGTACTTC,CASSHVDIGQYF
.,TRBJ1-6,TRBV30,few,TGTGCCTGGAAGAGTGTAGGGGCGAGCTCCTATAATTCACCCCTCCACTTT,CAWKSVGASSYNSPLHF
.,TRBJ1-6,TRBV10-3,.,TGTGCCATCAAGGGGGGCGAGAATTCACCCCTCCACTTT,CAIKGGENSPLHF
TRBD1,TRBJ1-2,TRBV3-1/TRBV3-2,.,TGTGCCAGCAGCTCGACAGGGGCCTATGGCTACACCTTC,CASSSTGAYGYTF
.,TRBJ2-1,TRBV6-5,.,TGTGCCAGCAGTCACCGGGGAAGTGAGCAGTTCTTC,CASSHRGSEQFF
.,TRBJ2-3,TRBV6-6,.,TGTGCCAGCAGAGGGCCCACAGATACGCAGTATTTT,CASRGPTDTQYF
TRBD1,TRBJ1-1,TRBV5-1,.,TGCGCCAGCAGCTTTACAGGGGGCGGGTACACTGAAGCTTTCTTT,CASSFTGGGYTEAFF
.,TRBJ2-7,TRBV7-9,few,TGTGCCAGCAGCACGACAGCCTCCTACGAGCAGTACTTC,CASSTTASYEQYF
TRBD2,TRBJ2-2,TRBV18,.,TGTGCCAGCTCACCGGTGACTAGCGGGAGGGTCGACACCGGGGAGCTGTTTTTT,CASSPVTSGRVDTGELFF
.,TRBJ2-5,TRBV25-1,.,TGTGCCAGCAGTGACCACCAAACTAGCTTAGGGAAAGAGACCCAGTACTTC,CASSDHQTSLGKETQYF
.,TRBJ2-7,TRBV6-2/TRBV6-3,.,TGTGCCAGCAGTTTTCTCGCCTACGAGCAGTACTTC,CASSFLAYEQYF
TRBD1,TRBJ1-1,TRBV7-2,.,TGTGCCAGCAGCCTAACGGGGACAGGGGAGTTGAACACTGAAGCTTTCTTT,CASSLTGTGELNTEAFF
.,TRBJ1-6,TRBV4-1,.,TGCGCCAGCAGCCAAGACAGGGGAAGGTCCTATAATTCACCCCTCCACTTT,CASSQDRGRSYNSPLHF
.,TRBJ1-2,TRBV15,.,TGTGCCACCAGCAGGGGGGGGAACTATGGCTACACCTTC,CATSRGGNYGYTF
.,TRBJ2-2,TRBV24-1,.,TGTGCCACCAGTGACTTTAGGAGCACCGGGGAGCTGTTTTTT,CATSDFRSTGELFF
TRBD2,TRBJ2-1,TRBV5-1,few,TGCGCCAGCAGCCCCGTTCTAGCGGAGTACAATGAGCAGTTCTTC,CASSPVLAEYNEQFF
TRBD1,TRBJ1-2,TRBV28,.,TGTGCCGTGACAGGGAGCTATGGCTACACCTTC,CAVTGSYGYTF
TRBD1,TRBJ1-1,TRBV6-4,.,TGTGCCAGCAGTGGAGGACAGGGGAACACTGAAGCTTTCTTT,CASSGGQGNTEAFF
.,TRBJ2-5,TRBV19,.,TGTGCCAGTAGTATAGGAGGGTTACAAGAGACCCAGTACTTC,CASSIGGLQETQYF
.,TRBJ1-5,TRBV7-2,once,TGTGCCAGCAGCTCGAGGGAATATCAGCCCCAGCATTTT,CASSSREYQPQHF
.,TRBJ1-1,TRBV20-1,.,TGCAGTGCTAGTAGGCAGAGGGACACTGAAGCTTTCTTT,CSASRQRDTEAFF
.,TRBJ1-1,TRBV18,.,TGTGCCAGCTCACTCCGGGACACGAACACTGAAGCTTTCTTT,CASSLRDTNTEAFF
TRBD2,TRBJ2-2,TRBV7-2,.,TGTGCCAGCAGCCTGGGGGAGATTTGGCGGGAGGGCGACACCGGGGAGCTGTTTTTT,CASSLGEIWREGDTGELFF
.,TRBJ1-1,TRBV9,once,TGTGCCAGCAGCGTAGTGACACGGCTTGAAGCTTTCTTT,CASSVVTRLEAFF
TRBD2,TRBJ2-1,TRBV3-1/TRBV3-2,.,TGTGCCAGCAGCCAAAGTCCATCGCTAGCGGGCTTCTACAATGAGCAGTTCTTC,CASSQSPSLAGFYNEQFF
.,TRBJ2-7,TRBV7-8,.,TGTGCCAGCAGCTTAAACTCGGGATACGAGCAGTACTTC,CASSLNSGYEQYF
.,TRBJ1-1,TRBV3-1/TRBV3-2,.,TGTGCCAGCAGCTCGAAAAGCCGGCTTTTGAACACTGAAGCTTTCTTT,CASSSKSRLLNTEAFF
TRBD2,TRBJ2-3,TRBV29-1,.,TGCAGCGTCGTTGCGGGAGGCACAGATACGCAGTATTTT,CSVVAGGTDTQYF
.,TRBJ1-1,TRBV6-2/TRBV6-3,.,TGTGCCAGCAGTTACTCGCTGGCAGCTCTCTTCTTGAACACTGAAGCTTTCTTT,CASSYSLAALFLNTEAFF
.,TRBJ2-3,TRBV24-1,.,TGTGCCACCTCTATCGGACAGAGCACAGATACGCAGTATTTT,CATSIGQSTDTQYF
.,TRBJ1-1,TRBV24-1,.,TGTGCCACGCAAGACTCTGGGGAATTGAACACTGAAGCTTTCTTT,CATQDSGELNTEAFF
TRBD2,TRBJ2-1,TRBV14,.,TGTGCCAGCAGCCCCGTCGGGACTAGTTTCAATGAGCAGTTCTTC,CASSPVGTSFNEQFF
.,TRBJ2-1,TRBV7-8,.,TGTGCCAGCAGCTTAATGAGTTACAATGAGCAGTTCTTC,CASSLMSYNEQFF
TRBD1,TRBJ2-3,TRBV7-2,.,TGTGCCAGCAGATTAGAGAGGGGGCGGACAGATACGCAGTATTTT,CASRLERGRTDTQYF
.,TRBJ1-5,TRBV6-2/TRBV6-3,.,TGTGCCAGCAGTTATAACACGGGACACGGTGGAGCCCAGCATTTT,CASSYNTGHGGAQHF
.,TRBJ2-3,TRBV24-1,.,TGTGCCATTTCGGGAACCACAGATACGCAGTATTTT,CAISGTTDTQYF
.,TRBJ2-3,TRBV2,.,TGTGCCAGCAGCTTGTCTCCTACCCCCACAGATACGCAGTATTTT,CASSLSPTPTDTQYF
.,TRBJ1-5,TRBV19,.,TGTGCCAGTAGTATAGATGGGCGCGAGGATCCGATAGCCCAGCATTTT,CASSIDGREDPIAQHF
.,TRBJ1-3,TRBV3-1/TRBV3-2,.,TGTGCCAGCAGCCACGAGTCTGGAAACACCATATATTTT,CASSHESGNTIYF
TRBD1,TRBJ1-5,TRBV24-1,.,TGTGCCACCAGTGAATATGGGACAGCTATACGCAGGAATCAGCCCCAGCATTTT,CATSEYGTAIRRNQPQHF
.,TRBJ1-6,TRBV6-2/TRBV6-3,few,TGTGCCAGCAGTTACCCTGGATCACCCCTCCACTTT,CASSYPGSPLHF
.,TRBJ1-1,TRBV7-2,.,TGTGCCAGCAGTCGGGGAGAGGACACTGAAGCTTTCTTT,CASSRGEDTEAFF